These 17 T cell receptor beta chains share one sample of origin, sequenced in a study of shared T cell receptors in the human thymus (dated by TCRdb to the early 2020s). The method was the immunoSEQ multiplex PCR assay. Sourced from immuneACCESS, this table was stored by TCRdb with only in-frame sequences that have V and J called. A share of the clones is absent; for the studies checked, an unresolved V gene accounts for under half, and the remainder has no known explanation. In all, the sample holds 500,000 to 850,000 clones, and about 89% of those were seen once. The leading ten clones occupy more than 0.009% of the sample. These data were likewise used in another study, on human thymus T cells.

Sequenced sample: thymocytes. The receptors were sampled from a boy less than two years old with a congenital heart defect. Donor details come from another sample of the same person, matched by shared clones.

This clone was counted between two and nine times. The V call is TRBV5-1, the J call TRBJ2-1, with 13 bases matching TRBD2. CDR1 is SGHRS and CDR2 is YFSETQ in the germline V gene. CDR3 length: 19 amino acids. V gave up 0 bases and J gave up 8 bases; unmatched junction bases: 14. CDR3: CASSLGALAGGPSLHEQFF. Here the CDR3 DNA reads TGCGCCAGCAGCTTGGGGGCACTAGCGGGAGGGCCAAGTCTCCATGAGCAGTTCTTC.

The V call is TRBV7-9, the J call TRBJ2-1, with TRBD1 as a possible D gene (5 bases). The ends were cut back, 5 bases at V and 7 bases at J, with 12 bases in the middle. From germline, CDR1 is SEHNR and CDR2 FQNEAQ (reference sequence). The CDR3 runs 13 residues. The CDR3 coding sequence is TGTGCCAGCAGCGGCAGGGCCGGTAATGAGCAGTTCTTC. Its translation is CASSGRAGNEQFF.

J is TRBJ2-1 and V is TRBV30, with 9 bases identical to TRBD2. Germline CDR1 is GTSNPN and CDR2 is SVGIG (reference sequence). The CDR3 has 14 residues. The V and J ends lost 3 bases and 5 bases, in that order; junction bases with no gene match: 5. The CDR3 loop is CAWSARLADNEQFF. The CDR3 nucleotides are TGTGCCTGGAGCGCAAGACTAGCGGACAATGAGCAGTTCTTC.

Here the CDR3 reads CASSLHVARGTDEQYF. The CDR3 DNA reads TGTGCCAGCAGCTTACATGTTGCAAGGGGTACAGACGAGCAGTACTTC. J is TRBJ2-7 and V is TRBV11-2; possibly TRBD1 for D (5 bases). The CDR3 extends over 16 amino acids. CDR1 and CDR2 (germline): SGHAT, FQNNGV. Trimming left V 2 bases short and J 5 bases short, with 19 bases between.

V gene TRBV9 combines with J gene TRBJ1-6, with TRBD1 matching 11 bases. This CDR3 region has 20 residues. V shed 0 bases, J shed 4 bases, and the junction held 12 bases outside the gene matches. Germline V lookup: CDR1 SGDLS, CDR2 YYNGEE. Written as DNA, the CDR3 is TGTGCCAGCAGCGTAGTCTTCGGACAGGGGGCCCAGGATTATAATTCACCCCTCCACTTT. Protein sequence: CASSVVFGQGAQDYNSPLHF.

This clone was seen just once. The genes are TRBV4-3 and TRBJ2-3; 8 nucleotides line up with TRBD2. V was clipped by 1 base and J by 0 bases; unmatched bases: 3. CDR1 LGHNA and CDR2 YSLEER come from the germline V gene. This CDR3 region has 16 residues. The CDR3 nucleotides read TGCGCCAGCAGCCAAGCCCCTAGCGGGAGCACAGATACGCAGTATTTT. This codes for CASSQAPSGSTDTQYF.

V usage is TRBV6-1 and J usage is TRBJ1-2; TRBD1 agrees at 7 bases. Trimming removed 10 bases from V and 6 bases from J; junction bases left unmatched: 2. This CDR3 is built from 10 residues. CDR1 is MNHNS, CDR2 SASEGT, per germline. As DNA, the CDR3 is TGTGCCAAAACAGGGGATGGCTACACCTTC. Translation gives CAKTGDGYTF.

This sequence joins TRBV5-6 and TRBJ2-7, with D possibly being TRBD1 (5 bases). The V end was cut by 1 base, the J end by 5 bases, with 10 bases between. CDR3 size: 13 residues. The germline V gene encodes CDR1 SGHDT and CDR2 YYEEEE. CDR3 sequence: CASSLRRVNEQYF. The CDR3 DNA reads TGTGCCAGCAGCTTGCGCAGGGTCAACGAGCAGTACTTC.

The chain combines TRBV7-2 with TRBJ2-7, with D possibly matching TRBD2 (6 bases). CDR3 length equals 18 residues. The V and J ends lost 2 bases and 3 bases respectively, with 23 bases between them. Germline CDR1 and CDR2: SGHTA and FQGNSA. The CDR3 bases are TGTGCCAGCAGCTTACCACCCCTGTTCCGGGAGAGGGACTACGAGCAGTACTTC. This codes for CASSLPPLFRERDYEQYF.

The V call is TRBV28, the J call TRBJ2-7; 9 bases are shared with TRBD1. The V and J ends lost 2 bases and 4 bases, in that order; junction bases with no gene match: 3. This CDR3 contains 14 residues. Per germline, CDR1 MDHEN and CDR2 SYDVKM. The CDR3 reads CASSLNRGQYEQYF. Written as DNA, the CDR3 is TGTGCCAGCAGTTTAAACAGGGGGCAGTACGAGCAGTACTTC. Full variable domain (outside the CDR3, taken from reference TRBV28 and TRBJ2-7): DVKVTQSSRYLVKRTGEKVFLECVQDMDHENMFWYRQDPGLGLRLIYFSYDVKMKEKGDIPEGYSVSREKKERFSLILESASTNQTSMYLCASSLNRGQYEQYFGPGTRLTVT.

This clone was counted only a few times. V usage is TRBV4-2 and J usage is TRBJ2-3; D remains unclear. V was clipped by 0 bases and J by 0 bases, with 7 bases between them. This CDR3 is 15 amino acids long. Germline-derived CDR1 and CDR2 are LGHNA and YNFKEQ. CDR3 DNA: TGTGCCAGCAGCCAAGATTATCCCAGCACAGATACGCAGTATTTT. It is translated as CASSQDYPSTDTQYF.

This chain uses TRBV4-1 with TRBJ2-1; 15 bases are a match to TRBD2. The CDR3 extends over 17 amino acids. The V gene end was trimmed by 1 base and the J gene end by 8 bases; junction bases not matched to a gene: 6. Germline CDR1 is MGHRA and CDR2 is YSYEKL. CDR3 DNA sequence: TGCGCCAGCAGCCAAGGTCTAGGACTAGCGGGAGGGCATGAGCAGTTCTTC. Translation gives CASSQGLGLAGGHEQFF.

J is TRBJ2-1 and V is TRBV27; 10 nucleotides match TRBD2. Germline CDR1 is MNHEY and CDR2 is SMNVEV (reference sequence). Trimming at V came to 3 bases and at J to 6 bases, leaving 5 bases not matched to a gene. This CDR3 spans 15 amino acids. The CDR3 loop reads CASSFPGLALNEQFF. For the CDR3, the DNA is TGTGCCAGCAGTTTCCCGGGACTAGCGCTCAATGAGCAGTTCTTC.

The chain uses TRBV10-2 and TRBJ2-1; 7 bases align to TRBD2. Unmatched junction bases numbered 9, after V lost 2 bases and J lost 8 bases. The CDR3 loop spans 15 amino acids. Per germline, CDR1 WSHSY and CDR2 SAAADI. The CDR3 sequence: CASSETQAGTDEQFF. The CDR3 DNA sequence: TGCGCCAGCAGTGAGACCCAAGCGGGAACTGATGAGCAGTTCTTC.

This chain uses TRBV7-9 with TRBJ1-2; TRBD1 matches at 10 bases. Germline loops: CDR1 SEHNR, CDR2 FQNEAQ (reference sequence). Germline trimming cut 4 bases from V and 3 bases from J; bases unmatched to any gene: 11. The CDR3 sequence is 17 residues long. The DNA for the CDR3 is TGTGCCAGCAGCTCTGTGACAGGGGGCAGCGAGGACTATGGCTACACCTTC. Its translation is CASSSVTGGSEDYGYTF.

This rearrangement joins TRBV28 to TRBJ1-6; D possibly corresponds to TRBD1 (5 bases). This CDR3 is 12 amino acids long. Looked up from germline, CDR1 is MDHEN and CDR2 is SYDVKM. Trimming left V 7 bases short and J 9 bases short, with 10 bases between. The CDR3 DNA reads TGTGCCAGCACAGGGTCTGGTTCACCCCTCCACTTT. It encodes CASTGSGSPLHF.

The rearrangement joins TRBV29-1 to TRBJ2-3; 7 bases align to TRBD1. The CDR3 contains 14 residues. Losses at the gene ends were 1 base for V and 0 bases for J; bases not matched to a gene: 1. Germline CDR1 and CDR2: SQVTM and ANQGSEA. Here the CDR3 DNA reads TGCAGCGTTGAAGGACAGGGTAGCACAGATACGCAGTATTTT. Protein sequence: CSVEGQGSTDTQYF.